This TCR beta chain was sequenced for a study of shared clonotypes between healthy human individuals. Study-wide background: CD4 naive cells filled three plates per donor, CD4 memory three, CD8 naive two and CD8 memory one.

Method: immunoSEQ multiplex PCR; TCRdb's copy keeps in-frame clones and lacks some. This table holds 550,000 to 800,000 clones, over 65% found once. About this clone: Its antigen remains unidentified.

Naive CD45RA+ and memory CD45RA-negative subsets were split from CD4+ cells. Looked up from germline, CDR1 is MNHNS and CDR2 is SASEGT. This CDR3 has 14 amino acids. With V trimmed by 11 bases and J by 1 base, 8 bases remained unmatched. Study-wide results and caveats: Among donors, sharing of clonotypes was expected to be affected by sequencing depth. A handful of donors showed sharing of roughly 5% of naive CD4 clonotypes.

The chain has TRBV6-1 and TRBJ2-3, with 8 bases matching TRBD2. The sequence derives from a woman in her 30s in good health. Sequenced input: memory CD4+ T cells sorted from blood. The subset: CD45RA-negative fraction. The CDR3: CASQELAGTDTQYF. CDR3 nucleotides: TGTGCCTCCCAGGAACTAGCGGGCACAGATACGCAGTATTTT.